This TCR beta chain was sequenced in a study of blood T cell repertoires in COVID-19. The junction had 6 bases not matched to a gene; V was cut back by 6 bases and J by 0 bases. The germline V gene encodes CDR1 MNHNY and CDR2 SVGAGI (reference sequence). CDR3 length: 15 amino acids. Measured with immunoSEQ multiplex PCR; TCRdb has only the in-frame clones, and not every one. The sample includes fewer than 150,000 clones, 84% of them seen just once. The genes are TRBV6-6 and TRBJ2-7; 9 bases line up with TRBD2. Sequencing was performed on peripheral blood. The TCR originated in a woman in her 40s with acute or convalescent COVID-19. In DNA, the CDR3 is TGTGCCAGCAGGGAAAAAGCGGGGGGCTCCTACGAGCAGTACTTC. Residues: CASREKAGGSYEQYF.